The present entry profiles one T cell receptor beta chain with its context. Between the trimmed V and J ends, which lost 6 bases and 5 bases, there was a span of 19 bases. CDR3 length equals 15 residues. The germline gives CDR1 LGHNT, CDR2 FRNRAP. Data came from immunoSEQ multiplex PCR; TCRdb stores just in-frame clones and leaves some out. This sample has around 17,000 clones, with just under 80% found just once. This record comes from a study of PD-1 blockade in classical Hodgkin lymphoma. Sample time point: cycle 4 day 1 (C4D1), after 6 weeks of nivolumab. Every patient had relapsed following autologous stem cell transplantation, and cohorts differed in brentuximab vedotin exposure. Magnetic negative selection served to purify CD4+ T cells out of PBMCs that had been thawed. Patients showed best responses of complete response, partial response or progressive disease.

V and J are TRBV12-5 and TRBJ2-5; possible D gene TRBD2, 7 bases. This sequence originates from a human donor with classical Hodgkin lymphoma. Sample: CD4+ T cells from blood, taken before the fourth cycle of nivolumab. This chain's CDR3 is CASGEGGGAYETQYF. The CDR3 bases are TGTGCTAGTGGGGAGGGCGGGGGCGCGTATGAGACCCAGTACTTC.